This T cell receptor beta chain originates from a study of neurological immune-mediated disorders. Study-level findings and limits: TCR clonal expansion peaked in HTLV-1-associated myelopathy patients and was lowest in multiple sclerosis patients. Across subjects, no CDR3 amino acid sequence appeared in expanded clones of more than one subject, a finding that suggested private repertoires in all groups.

Unsorted libraries were generated from 2 million PBMCs held at -80 degrees C. Points on this clonotype: Its antigen remains unidentified.

Germline V gene lookup returns CDR1 SGHTA and CDR2 FQGNSA. V lost 5 bases to trimming and J lost 0 bases, with 13 bases between them. The length of the CDR3 is 15 residues. Template-switch 5'RACE cDNA synthesis added a 10-nucleotide unique molecular identifier. TCRdb recomputed calls from the 5' RACE reads with MiXCR, one row per CDR3 protein. The table has 40,000 to 55,000 distinct CDR3 sequences, 10% seen once. The chain uses TRBV7-2 and TRBJ1-1; D unclear. The receptor comes from a woman between 40 and 50 years old with HTLV-1-associated myelopathy (HAM/TSP). The sequencing input was PBMCs. The CDR3 protein is CASSGVAGVNTEAFF. CDR3 sequence (DNA): TGTGCCAGCAGCGGAGTGGCAGGAGTGAACACTGAAGCTTTCTTT.